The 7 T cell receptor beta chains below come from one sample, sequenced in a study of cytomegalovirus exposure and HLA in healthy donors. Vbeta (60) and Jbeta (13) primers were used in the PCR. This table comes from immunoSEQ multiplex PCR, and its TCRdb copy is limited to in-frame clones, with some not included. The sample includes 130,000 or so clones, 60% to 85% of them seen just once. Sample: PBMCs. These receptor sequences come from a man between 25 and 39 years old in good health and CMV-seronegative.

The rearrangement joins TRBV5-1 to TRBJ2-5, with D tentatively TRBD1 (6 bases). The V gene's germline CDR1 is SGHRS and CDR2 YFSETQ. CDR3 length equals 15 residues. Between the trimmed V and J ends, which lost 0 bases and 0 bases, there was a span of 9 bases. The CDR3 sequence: CASSLGRTDQETQYF. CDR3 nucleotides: TGCGCCAGCAGCTTGGGAAGGACAGACCAAGAGACCCAGTACTTC. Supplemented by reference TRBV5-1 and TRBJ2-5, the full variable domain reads KAGVTQTPRYLIKTRGQQVTLSCSPISGHRSVSWYQQTPGQGLQFLFEYFSETQRNKGNFPGRFSGRQFSNSRSEMNVSTLELGDSALYLCASSLGRTDQETQYFGPGTRLLVL.

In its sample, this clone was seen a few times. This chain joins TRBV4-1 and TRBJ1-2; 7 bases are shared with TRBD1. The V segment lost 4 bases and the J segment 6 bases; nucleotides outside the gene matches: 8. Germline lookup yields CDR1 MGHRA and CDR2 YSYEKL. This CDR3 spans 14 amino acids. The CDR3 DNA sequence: TGCGCCAGCAGCCCGGGAATGACAGGGAATGGCTACACCTTC. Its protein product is CASSPGMTGNGYTF.

The DNA for the CDR3 is TGTGCCAGCACCGGACTAGCGGGGGTTGAGCAGTACTTC. Translated: CASTGLAGVEQYF. This sequence joins TRBV2 and TRBJ2-7; TRBD2 matches 13 bases. The CDR3 extends over 13 amino acids. Germline lookup yields CDR1 SNHLY and CDR2 FYNNEI. V dropped 7 bases and J dropped 7; count of bases not matched to a gene: 4.

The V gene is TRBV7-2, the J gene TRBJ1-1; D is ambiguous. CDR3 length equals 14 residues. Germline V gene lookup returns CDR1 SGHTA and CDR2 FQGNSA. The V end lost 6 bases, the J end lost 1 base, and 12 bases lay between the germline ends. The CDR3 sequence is CASRAGRQNTEAFF. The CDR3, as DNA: TGTGCCAGCAGAGCCGGGAGGCAGAACACTGAAGCTTTCTTT. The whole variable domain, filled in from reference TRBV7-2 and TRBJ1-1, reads GAGVSQSPSNKVTEKGKDVELRCDPISGHTALYWYRQSLGQGLEFLIYFQGNSAPDKSGLPSDRFSAERTGGSVSTLTIQRTQQEDSAVYLCASRAGRQNTEAFFGQGTRLTVV.

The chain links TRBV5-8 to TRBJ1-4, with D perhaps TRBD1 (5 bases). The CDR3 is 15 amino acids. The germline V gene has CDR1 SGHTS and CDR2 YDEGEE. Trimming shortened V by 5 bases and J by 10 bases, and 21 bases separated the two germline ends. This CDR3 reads CASSSVGSPGGKLFF. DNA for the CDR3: TGTGCCAGCAGTTCTGTGGGGAGCCCCGGGGGAAAACTGTTTTTT. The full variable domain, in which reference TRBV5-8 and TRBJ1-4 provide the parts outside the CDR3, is EAGVTQSPTHLIKTRGQQATLRCSPISGHTSVYWYQQALGLGLQFLLWYDEGEERNRGNFPPRFSGRQFPNYSSELNVNALELEDSALYLCASSSVGSPGGKLFFGSGTQLSVL.

DNA of the CDR3: TGTGCCAGTAGCCTGACAGGTTCCTACGAGCAGTACTTC. Translation gives CASSLTGSYEQYF. V and J are TRBV19 and TRBJ2-7; tentatively, D is TRBD1 (6 bases). Trimming shortened V by 6 bases and J by 1 base, and 10 bases separated the two germline ends. CDR3 size: 13 residues. Germline V lookup: CDR1 LNHDA, CDR2 SQIVND (reference sequence).

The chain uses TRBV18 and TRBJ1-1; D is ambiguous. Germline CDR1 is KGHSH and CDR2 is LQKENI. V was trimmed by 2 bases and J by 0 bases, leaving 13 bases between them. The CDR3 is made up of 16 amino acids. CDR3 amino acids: CASSPGQVNMNTEAFF. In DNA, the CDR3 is TGTGCCAGCTCACCAGGCCAGGTGAACATGAACACTGAAGCTTTCTTT.